A selection of T cell receptor beta chains follows, all from one sample in a study of yellow fever vaccine responses in identical twins. TCRdb re-called the RT-PCR reads through MiXCR, storing one row per CDR3 protein. The sample has roughly 18,000 distinct CDR3 sequences, less than 70% seen once. Sequencing was performed on T cells from blood (PBMCs), unsorted or a sorted subset (not recorded which), taken before or after yellow fever vaccination (not recorded which). The receptors come from a woman aged 18-29 years who received the yellow fever vaccine. Both conserved end residues are part of each CDR3. A D gene is named only where the DNA matches it firmly.

cdr3_length d_call j_call v_call cdr3_aa
14 NA TRBJ2-3 TRBV6-2/TRBV6-3 CASSIGLEADTQYF
15 NA TRBJ1-1 TRBV10-3 CAISEPGSLVTEAFF
14 NA TRBJ1-5 TRBV18 CASSPTGGGQPQHF
15 TRBD1 TRBJ1-5 TRBV13 CASKGQTHSNQPQHF
14 NA TRBJ2-3 TRBV2 CASQGPLNTDTQYF
14 TRBD2 TRBJ2-1 TRBV2 CASSRLAARDEQFF
14 TRBD1 TRBJ1-2 TRBV24-1 CATSATGANYGYTF
18 NA TRBJ2-2 TRBV18 CASSLVRSGFSNTGELFF
17 TRBD2 TRBJ2-1 TRBV4-2 CASSHSEGLGGFDEQFF
16 NA TRBJ1-2 TRBV5-1 CASSLGGTGLAYGYTF
16 NA TRBJ2-3 TRBV5-1 CASSLATDREADTQYF
13 NA TRBJ2-3 TRBV2 CASAPLVTDTQYF
13 TRBD1 TRBJ1-2 TRBV29-1 CSVETGGSYGYTF
15 NA TRBJ2-3 TRBV7-9 CASKFSGVLTDTQYF
13 NA TRBJ2-1 TRBV7-2 CASSFARLGEQFF
14 TRBD2 TRBJ2-1 TRBV18 CASSGLADYNEQSF
14 TRBD2 TRBJ2-1 TRBV13 CASSVQTSGGPQFF
12 TRBD2 TRBJ2-7 TRBV20-1 CSAPGTSVGQYF
14 NA TRBJ2-3 TRBV7-9 CASSSRESTDTQYF
14 TRBD1 TRBJ1-3 TRBV11-2 CASSLTGGGNTIYF
15 TRBD1 TRBJ1-2 TRBV2 CASSEGQERGYGYTF
16 NA TRBJ2-7 TRBV11-3 CASSLIEEPGVYEQYF
13 NA TRBJ2-5 TRBV20-1 CSATSYFWETQYF
13 TRBD1 TRBJ2-1 TRBV5-6 CASSRDRNNEQFF
14 NA TRBJ1-5 TRBV12-3/TRBV12-4 CASSPPGLGQPQHF
16 TRBD2 TRBJ2-1 TRBV7-3 CASSPRGLAGANEQFF
15 NA TRBJ1-5 TRBV26 CASSSRGGGVQPQHF
13 NA TRBJ1-1 TRBV7-9 CASSVSGNTEAFF
12 NA TRBJ2-5 TRBV11-3 CASSLERETQYF
13 NA TRBJ1-6 TRBV7-2 CASIPSYNSPLHF
15 NA TRBJ1-1 TRBV11-1 CASSRTDIGNTEAFF
15 NA TRBJ2-1 TRBV28 CASSLIRQGHNEQFF
14 NA TRBJ1-1 TRBV5-1 CASSPKTSSTEAFF
14 NA TRBJ2-5 TRBV5-1 CASRQGRPQETQYF
13 TRBD1 TRBJ1-1 TRBV29-1 CSVYRGSLTEAFF
14 TRBD1 TRBJ2-2 TRBV29-1 CSVAETGGTGELFF
13 NA TRBJ1-4 TRBV29-1 CSGRRSTNEKLFF
14 NA TRBJ2-1 TRBV20-1 CSAREGARGNEQFF
15 NA TRBJ2-3 TRBV6-1 CASIPRGRGADTQYF
11 NA TRBJ1-1 TRBV29-1 CSGNLQGLAFF
12 NA TRBJ1-1 TRBV5-6 CASSLLYTEAFF
18 NA TRBJ1-2 TRBV6-2/TRBV6-3 CASSYSFLGRGDNYGYTF
15 NA TRBJ1-4 TRBV11-3 CASSTTGNLNEKVFF
16 TRBD1 TRBJ1-1 TRBV5-1 CASNLETGQLNTEAFF
12 TRBD1 TRBJ2-1 TRBV12-3/TRBV12-4 CASRKGANEQFF